These T cell receptor beta chains were read from a single sample in a study of blood T cell repertoires in COVID-19. Measured with immunoSEQ multiplex PCR; TCRdb has only the in-frame clones, and not every one. Among under 200,000 clones listed, over 75% were seen once. Material: PBMCs or T cells enriched from blood (not recorded which). Receptors were obtained from a woman in her thirties or forties with acute COVID-19. The conserved cysteine and the conserved F or W are not part of the CDR3 here. Each record gives: D gene, clone size, V gene, J gene, CDR3 protein. A D gene is named only where the DNA matches it firmly. Rows give clone size only sometimes, using once, few, many, or a class for an expanded clone.

TRBD2	NA	TRBV6-1	TRBJ2-1	ASSDISGTSGRGGQF
NA	NA	TRBV5-1	TRBJ1-6	ASSLTGVESPLH
TRBD2	NA	TRBV2	TRBJ2-1	ASRREASYNEQF
TRBD2	NA	TRBV3-1/TRBV3-2	TRBJ2-1	ASSQVGLAVYNEQF
TRBD2	NA	TRBV27	TRBJ2-3	ASSLGLAGLTNTQY
TRBD2	NA	TRBV5-1	TRBJ2-7	ASLAECEQY
TRBD1	NA	TRBV10-2	TRBJ1-1	ASRGGDRLNTEAF
TRBD2	NA	TRBV5-6	TRBJ2-3	ASSFGLAGGPDTQY
TRBD1	NA	TRBV29-1	TRBJ1-2	SVPGQGGGYT
NA	NA	TRBV5-1	TRBJ2-1	ASMGGLAERYNEQF
NA	NA	TRBV5-1	TRBJ1-4	ASSRDTPATNEKLF
TRBD1	NA	TRBV5-1	TRBJ2-1	ASSSTAGTANNEQF
TRBD2	NA	TRBV3-1/TRBV3-2	TRBJ2-1	ASSQGGRAYNEQF
NA	NA	TRBV2	TRBJ1-1	ASSGTARGNTEAF
TRBD1	NA	TRBV19	TRBJ2-4	ASSIGTGGLRIQY
NA	NA	TRBV30	TRBJ1-2	AWSVRGYGYT
NA	NA	TRBV30	TRBJ1-1	APGSSGGSSTANTEAF
NA	NA	TRBV19	TRBJ1-5	ASSPLGGVVNQPQH
NA	NA	TRBV11-2	TRBJ2-1	ASSLERRVNEQF
TRBD1	few	TRBV6-5	TRBJ2-7	ASEPGTGGAYEQY
TRBD2	NA	TRBV2	TRBJ2-7	ASSERLAGEVGQY
NA	NA	TRBV4-1	TRBJ2-1	ASSQDRVTRADDEQF
TRBD2	NA	TRBV7-8	TRBJ2-1	ASSSPPSGRRF
NA	few	TRBV30	TRBJ1-2	AVRGLNYGYT
NA	once	TRBV19	TRBJ1-3	ASRRASSGNTIY
NA	NA	TRBV2	TRBJ1-3	ASSQDNSGNTIY
TRBD1	many	TRBV2	TRBJ1-1	ASLVGQAALRAF
TRBD1	NA	TRBV4-2	TRBJ1-4	ASSPQGDGGSEKLF